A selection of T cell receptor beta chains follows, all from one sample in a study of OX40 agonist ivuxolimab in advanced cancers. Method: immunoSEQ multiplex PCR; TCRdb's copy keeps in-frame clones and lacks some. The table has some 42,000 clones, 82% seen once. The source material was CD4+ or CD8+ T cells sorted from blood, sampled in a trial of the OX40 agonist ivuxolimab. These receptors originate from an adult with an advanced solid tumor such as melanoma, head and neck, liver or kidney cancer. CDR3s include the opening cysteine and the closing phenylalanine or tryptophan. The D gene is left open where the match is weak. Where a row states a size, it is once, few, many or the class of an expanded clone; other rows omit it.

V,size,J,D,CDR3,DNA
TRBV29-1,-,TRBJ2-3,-,CSAEGGGADTQYF,TGCAGCGCAGAGGGGGGGGGTGCAGATACGCAGTATTTT
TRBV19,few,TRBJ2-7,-,CASSAGYSYEQYF,TGTGCCAGTAGTGCAGGATACTCTTACGAGCAGTACTTC
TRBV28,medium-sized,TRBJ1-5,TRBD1,CASTTGTGYVQPQHF,TGTGCCAGCACCACCGGGACAGGGTATGTTCAGCCCCAGCATTTT
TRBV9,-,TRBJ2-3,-,CASSARGGDTQYF,TGTGCCAGCAGCGCCCGAGGGGGAGATACGCAGTATTTT
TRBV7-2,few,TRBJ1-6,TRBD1,CASSPRGQATNSPLHF,TGTGCCAGCAGCCCCCGGGGACAGGCCACTAATTCACCCCTCCACTTT
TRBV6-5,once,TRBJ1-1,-,CASSYGTYAFF,TGTGCCAGCAGTTACGGGACCTACGCTTTCTTT
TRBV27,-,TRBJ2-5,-,CASSLRRQGGETQYF,TGTGCCAGCAGTTTAAGACGGCAGGGAGGAGAGACCCAGTACTTC
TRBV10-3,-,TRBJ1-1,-,CAISEISTNTEAFF,TGTGCCATCAGTGAGATAAGTACGAACACTGAAGCTTTCTTT
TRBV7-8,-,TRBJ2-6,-,CASSHALLPTKSGQRPDF,TGTGCCAGCAGCCACGCGCTGTTACCCACAAAGTCGGGCCAACGTCCTGACTTC
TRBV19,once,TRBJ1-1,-,CASSIQDILGTEAFF,TGTGCCAGTAGTATCCAGGACATCCTAGGGACTGAAGCTTTCTTT
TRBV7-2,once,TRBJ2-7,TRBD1,CASSSGTGVYEQYF,TGTGCCAGCAGCTCCGGGACAGGAGTTTACGAGCAGTACTTC
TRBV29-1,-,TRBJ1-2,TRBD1,CSASGGGGYTF,TGCAGCGCCTCAGGGGGCGGTGGCTACACCTTC
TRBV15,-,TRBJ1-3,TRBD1,CATSSPGQGVSGNTIYF,TGTGCCACCAGCTCTCCCGGACAGGGGGTTTCTGGAAACACCATATATTTT
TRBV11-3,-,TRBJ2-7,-,CASSLGSAYEQYF,TGTGCCAGCAGCTTAGGGTCAGCCTACGAGCAGTACTTC
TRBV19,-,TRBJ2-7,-,CASSIGRNYEQYF,TGTGCCAGTAGTATTGGACGGAACTACGAGCAGTACTTC
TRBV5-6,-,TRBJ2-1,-,CASSLLVGGPYNEQFF,TGTGCCAGCAGCCTCCTAGTCGGGGGGCCTTACAATGAGCAGTTCTTC
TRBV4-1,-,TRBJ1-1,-,CASSRGGSNTEAFF,TGCGCCAGCAGCCGGGGAGGGTCGAACACTGAAGCTTTCTTT
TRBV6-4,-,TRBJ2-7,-,CASRTGRSSYEQYF,TGTGCCAGCAGGACTGGGCGGAGTTCCTACGAGCAGTACTTC
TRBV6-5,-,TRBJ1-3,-,CASSSRTAGNTIYF,TGTGCCAGCAGTTCCCGGACAGCTGGAAACACCATATATTTT
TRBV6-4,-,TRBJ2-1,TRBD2,CASSDFALSGSSYNEQFF,TGTGCCAGCAGTGACTTCGCCCTTAGCGGGAGCTCCTACAATGAGCAGTTCTTC
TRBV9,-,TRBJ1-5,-,CASSVGGNSNQPQHF,TGTGCCAGCAGCGTAGGGGGAAACAGCAATCAGCCCCAGCATTTT
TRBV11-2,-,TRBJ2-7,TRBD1,CASSYGTGGDEQYF,TGTGCCAGCAGCTACGGGACAGGGGGGGACGAGCAGTACTTC
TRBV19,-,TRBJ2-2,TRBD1,CASSQTGSTGELFF,TGTGCCAGTTCCCAGACAGGGTCGACCGGGGAGCTGTTTTTT
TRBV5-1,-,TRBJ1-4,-,CASSLAGGYEKLFF,TGCGCCAGCAGCTTGGCTGGGGGCTATGAAAAACTGTTTTTT
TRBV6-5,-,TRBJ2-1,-,CASRGGGSSYNEQFF,TGTGCCAGCAGAGGAGGGGGCAGCTCCTACAATGAGCAGTTCTTC
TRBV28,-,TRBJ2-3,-,CASSLSPRITDTQYF,TGTGCCAGCAGTCTCTCCCCCCGGATTACAGATACGCAGTATTTT
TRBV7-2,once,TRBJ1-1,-,CASSLSQASEAFF,TGTGCCAGCAGCTTAAGTCAGGCGTCTGAAGCTTTCTTT
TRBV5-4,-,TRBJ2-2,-,CASSLLWGTSLTGELFF,TGTGCCAGCAGCTTATTGTGGGGGACCTCCCTCACCGGGGAGCTGTTTTTT
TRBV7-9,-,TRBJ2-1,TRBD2,CASSPGSGRGSYNEQFF,TGTGCCAGCAGTCCGGGGAGCGGGAGGGGTTCCTACAATGAGCAGTTCTTC
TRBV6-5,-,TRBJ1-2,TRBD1,CASRGTADRANGYTF,TGTGCCAGCAGAGGGACCGCCGACAGGGCTAATGGCTACACCTTC
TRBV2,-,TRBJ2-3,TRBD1,CASGQGGTDTQYF,TGTGCCAGCGGACAGGGCGGCACAGATACGCAGTATTTT
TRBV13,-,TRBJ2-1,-,CASRGEGVPINEQFF,TGTGCCAGCAGGGGGGAAGGGGTTCCTATCAATGAGCAGTTCTTC
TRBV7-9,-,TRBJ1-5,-,CASSLDPSGPQHF,TGTGCCAGCAGTCTGGACCCCTCCGGGCCCCAGCATTTT
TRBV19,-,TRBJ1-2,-,CASSGLRQESYYGYTF,TGTGCCAGTAGCGGCTTGCGACAGGAGAGTTACTATGGCTACACCTTC
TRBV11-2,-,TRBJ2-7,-,CASSAATAYEQYF,TGTGCCAGCAGCGCCGCGACAGCCTACGAGCAGTACTTC
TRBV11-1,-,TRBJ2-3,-,CASSPRTHPGTDTQYF,TGTGCCAGCAGCCCCCGGACCCATCCGGGCACAGATACGCAGTATTTT
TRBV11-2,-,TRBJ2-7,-,CASSFGAAETYEQYF,TGTGCCAGCAGCTTCGGGGCGGCAGAGACCTACGAGCAGTACTTC